Listed below are T cell receptor beta chains from one sample, sequenced in a study of Ad26.COV2.S vaccination and SARS-CoV-2 variants. Clones were sequenced by immunoSEQ multiplex PCR, and TCRdb holds only the in-frame ones, with some missing. This table holds under 150,000 clones, about nine tenths found once. This material consisted of peripheral blood, taken after recovery from COVID-19. The receptors shown here come from a human donor who had recovered from COVID-19. Each CDR3 is given with its conserved first and last residue. Fields, in order: CDR3 length, D gene, V gene, J gene, clone size, CDR3 DNA, CDR3 protein. The D gene is left open where the match is weak. Clone size is shown for a subset of rows, as once, few, many or a class of expanded clone.

cdr3_length: 16; d_call: TRBD1; v_call: TRBV28; j_call: TRBJ1-5; clone_size: few; cdr3_nt: TGTGCCAGCAGTTTTGATTTTGGGACAGGGGGTCAGCCCCAGCATTTT; cdr3_aa: CASSFDFGTGGQPQHF
cdr3_length: 14; d_call: TRBD1; v_call: TRBV19; j_call: TRBJ1-5; clone_size: .; cdr3_nt: TGTGCCAGTAGTGCCCGGGACAGGGACGGGCCCCAGCATTTT; cdr3_aa: CASSARDRDGPQHF
cdr3_length: 15; d_call: .; v_call: TRBV19; j_call: TRBJ1-1; clone_size: .; cdr3_nt: TGTGCCAGTAGCGCCCGGATGGTTCCGGCGAGTGAAGCTTTCTTT; cdr3_aa: CASSARMVPASEAFF
cdr3_length: 13; d_call: .; v_call: TRBV9; j_call: TRBJ2-6; clone_size: .; cdr3_nt: TGTGCCAGCAGGCGCTCTGGGGCCAACGTCCTGACTTTC; cdr3_aa: CASRRSGANVLTF
cdr3_length: 14; d_call: .; v_call: TRBV3-1/TRBV3-2; j_call: TRBJ2-5; clone_size: .; cdr3_nt: TGTGCCAGCAGTCGATCCGGGAGTCTGGAGACCCAGTACTTC; cdr3_aa: CASSRSGSLETQYF
cdr3_length: 14; d_call: TRBD1; v_call: TRBV28; j_call: TRBJ1-2; clone_size: .; cdr3_nt: TGTGCCAGCAGAACGGGACAGGCCGGCTCTGGCTACACCTTC; cdr3_aa: CASRTGQAGSGYTF
cdr3_length: 15; d_call: TRBD2; v_call: TRBV5-6; j_call: TRBJ2-1; clone_size: .; cdr3_nt: TGTGCCAGCAGCTTCGGGACTAGCAGCCACAATGAGCAGTTCTTC; cdr3_aa: CASSFGTSSHNEQFF
cdr3_length: 13; d_call: .; v_call: TRBV4-3; j_call: TRBJ2-7; clone_size: .; cdr3_nt: TGCGCCAGCAGCCAAGGATTGCCGGGCGAGCAGTACTTC; cdr3_aa: CASSQGLPGEQYF
cdr3_length: 14; d_call: TRBD1; v_call: TRBV5-1; j_call: TRBJ2-5; clone_size: once; cdr3_nt: TGCGCCAGCAGCTGGGGGACAGGGGAGGAGACCCAGTACTTC; cdr3_aa: CASSWGTGEETQYF
cdr3_length: 18; d_call: TRBD1; v_call: TRBV7-6; j_call: TRBJ2-7; clone_size: .; cdr3_nt: TGTGCCAGCAGCTCTAGGGTGGGACAGGGGGATCCTTTAACAGGATGGTACTTC; cdr3_aa: CASSSRVGQGDPLTGWYF
cdr3_length: 13; d_call: .; v_call: TRBV12-3/TRBV12-4; j_call: TRBJ2-5; clone_size: .; cdr3_nt: TGTGCCAGCAGTCTCGACTGGGAAGAGACCCAGTACTTC; cdr3_aa: CASSLDWEETQYF
cdr3_length: 15; d_call: TRBD1; v_call: TRBV4-3; j_call: TRBJ2-7; clone_size: .; cdr3_nt: TGCGCCAGCAGCCATACAGGGGGTGCAACCTACGAGCAGTACTTC; cdr3_aa: CASSHTGGATYEQYF
cdr3_length: 14; d_call: .; v_call: TRBV28; j_call: TRBJ2-4; clone_size: .; cdr3_nt: TGTGCCAGCAGTCTTCAGGGGGCCAAAAACATTCAGTACTTC; cdr3_aa: CASSLQGAKNIQYF
cdr3_length: 14; d_call: TRBD1; v_call: TRBV5-4; j_call: TRBJ2-7; clone_size: .; cdr3_nt: TGTGCCAGCAGCCAACCGGGACAGGGCTACGAGCAGTACTTC; cdr3_aa: CASSQPGQGYEQYF
cdr3_length: 12; d_call: .; v_call: TRBV20-1; j_call: TRBJ2-1; clone_size: once; cdr3_nt: TGCAGTGCTAGTCGGGCCGGCAATGAGCAGTTCTTC; cdr3_aa: CSASRAGNEQFF
cdr3_length: 13; d_call: .; v_call: TRBV19; j_call: TRBJ1-6; clone_size: .; cdr3_nt: TGTGCCAGTATGGGGGGGACCAATTCACCCCTCCACTTT; cdr3_aa: CASMGGTNSPLHF
cdr3_length: 16; d_call: .; v_call: TRBV7-9; j_call: TRBJ1-2; clone_size: .; cdr3_nt: TGTGCCAGCAGCGAGAGGTCTCAGGGAGGGGTGTCTGGCTACACCTTC; cdr3_aa: CASSERSQGGVSGYTF
cdr3_length: 14; d_call: .; v_call: TRBV28; j_call: TRBJ2-7; clone_size: .; cdr3_nt: TGTGCCAGCAGTTTGCGACCCCAGGAGGACGAGCAGTACTTC; cdr3_aa: CASSLRPQEDEQYF
cdr3_length: 13; d_call: .; v_call: TRBV3-1/TRBV3-2; j_call: TRBJ1-1; clone_size: .; cdr3_nt: TGTGCCAGCAGCCAACAGGGCGGCACTGAAGCTTTCTTT; cdr3_aa: CASSQQGGTEAFF
cdr3_length: 16; d_call: .; v_call: TRBV11-2; j_call: TRBJ2-2; clone_size: .; cdr3_nt: TGTGCCAGCAGGCCTCCGGGACGGTCGAACACCGGGGAGCTGTTTTTT; cdr3_aa: CASRPPGRSNTGELFF
cdr3_length: 17; d_call: .; v_call: TRBV6-2/TRBV6-3; j_call: TRBJ2-6; clone_size: .; cdr3_nt: TGTGCCAGCAGTACCCCTCGGGGCAGGGCCGGGGCCAACGTCCTGACTTTC; cdr3_aa: CASSTPRGRAGANVLTF
cdr3_length: 12; d_call: .; v_call: TRBV27; j_call: TRBJ1-6; clone_size: few; cdr3_nt: TGTGCCAGCAGATATTCCAATTCACCCCTCCACTTT; cdr3_aa: CASRYSNSPLHF
cdr3_length: 15; d_call: TRBD1; v_call: TRBV18; j_call: TRBJ1-2; clone_size: .; cdr3_nt: TGTGCCAGCTCACCACCGACAGGGTCTAGGGATGGCTACACCTTC; cdr3_aa: CASSPPTGSRDGYTF
cdr3_length: 14; d_call: .; v_call: TRBV5-1; j_call: TRBJ1-1; clone_size: .; cdr3_nt: TGCGCCAGCAACTGGGGGGACGGGAACACTGAAGCTTTCTTT; cdr3_aa: CASNWGDGNTEAFF
cdr3_length: 15; d_call: TRBD2; v_call: TRBV3-1/TRBV3-2; j_call: TRBJ2-3; clone_size: .; cdr3_nt: TGTGCCAGCAGCCCTACTAGCGGTAGCACAGATACGCAGTATTTT; cdr3_aa: CASSPTSGSTDTQYF
cdr3_length: 16; d_call: TRBD1; v_call: TRBV7-8; j_call: TRBJ2-5; clone_size: .; cdr3_nt: TGTGCCAGCAGCGTTGGCCTGACAGGGGGCCGTGAGACCCAGTACTTC; cdr3_aa: CASSVGLTGGRETQYF
cdr3_length: 15; d_call: .; v_call: TRBV30; j_call: TRBJ1-6; clone_size: .; cdr3_nt: TGTGCCTGGAGTGCCTCCGGGACTTTCGGTTCACCCCTCCACTTT; cdr3_aa: CAWSASGTFGSPLHF
cdr3_length: 14; d_call: TRBD1; v_call: TRBV10-1; j_call: TRBJ2-5; clone_size: .; cdr3_nt: TGCGCCAGCAGTGAAGACAGGGGGCAAGAGACCCAGTACTTC; cdr3_aa: CASSEDRGQETQYF
cdr3_length: 17; d_call: .; v_call: TRBV19; j_call: TRBJ2-1; clone_size: once; cdr3_nt: TGTGCCAGTAGTCCGACTAGTTTCCCCAGCTCCTACAATGAGCAGTTCTTC; cdr3_aa: CASSPTSFPSSYNEQFF
cdr3_length: 14; d_call: TRBD1; v_call: TRBV5-5; j_call: TRBJ1-2; clone_size: .; cdr3_nt: TGTGCCAGCAGCTTGGCGACAGGGTTGGATGGCTACACCTTC; cdr3_aa: CASSLATGLDGYTF
cdr3_length: 15; d_call: TRBD1; v_call: TRBV28; j_call: TRBJ1-6; clone_size: .; cdr3_nt: TGTGCCAGCAGTTCCCGACAGGGGATAGATTCACCCCTCCACTTT; cdr3_aa: CASSSRQGIDSPLHF
cdr3_length: 14; d_call: .; v_call: TRBV7-7; j_call: TRBJ2-3; clone_size: .; cdr3_nt: TGTGCTAGCAGCCCGGATCCATATGGGGGCGCGCAGTATTTT; cdr3_aa: CASSPDPYGGAQYF
cdr3_length: 17; d_call: .; v_call: TRBV3-1/TRBV3-2; j_call: TRBJ1-6; clone_size: .; cdr3_nt: TGTGCCAGCAGCCCCACTACCGGGACGGCTAGCAATTCACCCCTCCACTTT; cdr3_aa: CASSPTTGTASNSPLHF
cdr3_length: 14; d_call: .; v_call: TRBV20-1; j_call: TRBJ1-4; clone_size: once; cdr3_nt: TGCAGTGCCAGTAGAGCTCTCGGCGTTGAAAAACTGTTTTTT; cdr3_aa: CSASRALGVEKLFF
cdr3_length: 15; d_call: .; v_call: TRBV11-2; j_call: TRBJ2-1; clone_size: .; cdr3_nt: TGTGCCAGCAGCTTCGACGGAGACAAAGGGGATGAGCAGTTCTTC; cdr3_aa: CASSFDGDKGDEQFF
cdr3_length: 14; d_call: .; v_call: TRBV7-2; j_call: TRBJ2-7; clone_size: once; cdr3_nt: TGTGCCAGCAGTTCCCGGGGCGTTGAATACGAGCAGTACTTC; cdr3_aa: CASSSRGVEYEQYF
cdr3_length: 13; d_call: .; v_call: TRBV7-2; j_call: TRBJ2-7; clone_size: .; cdr3_nt: TGTGCCAGCAGCTTCTCCGGTACCTACGAGCAGTACTTC; cdr3_aa: CASSFSGTYEQYF
cdr3_length: 13; d_call: TRBD2; v_call: TRBV5-1; j_call: TRBJ2-5; clone_size: .; cdr3_nt: TGCGCCAGCAGCTTGAGCAGGGAGGGGACCCAGTACTTC; cdr3_aa: CASSLSREGTQYF
cdr3_length: 16; d_call: .; v_call: TRBV11-1; j_call: TRBJ1-1; clone_size: .; cdr3_nt: TGTGCCAGCAGCGACAGGCTCCGTCTTGCGAACACTGAAGCTTTCTTT; cdr3_aa: CASSDRLRLANTEAFF
cdr3_length: 15; d_call: .; v_call: TRBV19; j_call: TRBJ1-1; clone_size: .; cdr3_nt: TGTGCCAGTAGTACTTTGGAGGGAATAATAGCTGAAGCTTTCTTT; cdr3_aa: CASSTLEGIIAEAFF
cdr3_length: 14; d_call: TRBD1; v_call: TRBV15; j_call: TRBJ1-2; clone_size: .; cdr3_nt: TGTGCCACCAGCAGTGCCGGGACAGGGGACGGCTACACCTTC; cdr3_aa: CATSSAGTGDGYTF
cdr3_length: 14; d_call: .; v_call: TRBV7-9; j_call: TRBJ2-1; clone_size: .; cdr3_nt: TGTGCCAGCAGCCTGGGACATTCCTACAATGAGCAGTTCTTC; cdr3_aa: CASSLGHSYNEQFF
cdr3_length: 17; d_call: .; v_call: TRBV7-2; j_call: TRBJ1-2; clone_size: .; cdr3_nt: TGTGCCAGCAGCTTAGCGGTAGGGACGAGGGAAACCTATGGCTACACCTTC; cdr3_aa: CASSLAVGTRETYGYTF
cdr3_length: 14; d_call: TRBD1; v_call: TRBV5-5; j_call: TRBJ2-3; clone_size: .; cdr3_nt: TGTGCCAGCAGCGCCGGACAGGGATCAGATACGCAGTATTTT; cdr3_aa: CASSAGQGSDTQYF
cdr3_length: 14; d_call: .; v_call: TRBV5-1; j_call: TRBJ2-3; clone_size: .; cdr3_nt: TGCGCCAGCAGCTTGCGGAGGGAGACAGATACGCAGTATTTT; cdr3_aa: CASSLRRETDTQYF
cdr3_length: 14; d_call: .; v_call: TRBV3-1/TRBV3-2; j_call: TRBJ2-3; clone_size: .; cdr3_nt: TGTGCCAGCAGCCAAGGCGGCAGTGCGAATACGCAGTATTTT; cdr3_aa: CASSQGGSANTQYF
cdr3_length: 17; d_call: .; v_call: TRBV7-2; j_call: TRBJ2-2; clone_size: .; cdr3_nt: TGTGCCAGCAGCTTAAGTCTAATGGCGGTATGGGCCGGGGAGCTGTTTTTT; cdr3_aa: CASSLSLMAVWAGELFF
cdr3_length: 13; d_call: .; v_call: TRBV12-3/TRBV12-4; j_call: TRBJ2-3; clone_size: .; cdr3_nt: TGTGCCAGCAGTTTACGGGAAGCAGATACGCAGTATTTT; cdr3_aa: CASSLREADTQYF
cdr3_length: 18; d_call: .; v_call: TRBV5-4; j_call: TRBJ1-6; clone_size: .; cdr3_nt: TGTGCCAGCAGCGATACCGGGACACGACTTAGTCATAATTCACCCCTCCACTTT; cdr3_aa: CASSDTGTRLSHNSPLHF
cdr3_length: 13; d_call: .; v_call: TRBV30; j_call: TRBJ2-5; clone_size: .; cdr3_nt: TGTGCCTGGAGTGTAGATAGGGAAGAGACCCAGTACTTC; cdr3_aa: CAWSVDREETQYF
cdr3_length: 15; d_call: .; v_call: TRBV28; j_call: TRBJ1-6; clone_size: .; cdr3_nt: TGTGCCAGCAGTTTTAGGGAGGAGCCAATTTCACCCCTCCACTTT; cdr3_aa: CASSFREEPISPLHF
cdr3_length: 12; d_call: TRBD1; v_call: TRBV4-1; j_call: TRBJ2-7; clone_size: .; cdr3_nt: TGCGCCAGCAGCCACAGGGGGTCCGAGCAGTACTTC; cdr3_aa: CASSHRGSEQYF
cdr3_length: 14; d_call: .; v_call: TRBV3-1/TRBV3-2; j_call: TRBJ2-1; clone_size: .; cdr3_nt: TGTGCCAGCAGCGGATGGGGCCAGTACAATGAGCAGTTCTTC; cdr3_aa: CASSGWGQYNEQFF
cdr3_length: 14; d_call: .; v_call: TRBV5-1; j_call: TRBJ2-1; clone_size: .; cdr3_nt: TGCGCCAGCAGCTTGGGCTCGATTGACAATGAGCAGTTCTTC; cdr3_aa: CASSLGSIDNEQFF
cdr3_length: 18; d_call: TRBD1; v_call: TRBV4-3; j_call: TRBJ1-2; clone_size: few; cdr3_nt: TGCGCCAGCAGCCAAGCTTTGACAGGGGGCGAAAGATGGTATGGCTACACCTTC; cdr3_aa: CASSQALTGGERWYGYTF
cdr3_length: 13; d_call: TRBD1; v_call: TRBV28; j_call: TRBJ1-6; clone_size: few; cdr3_nt: TGTGCCAGCAGCAGGGGGGTTAATTCACCCCTCCACTTT; cdr3_aa: CASSRGVNSPLHF
cdr3_length: 14; d_call: TRBD1; v_call: TRBV27; j_call: TRBJ2-7; clone_size: .; cdr3_nt: TGTGCCAGCAGTTGGGGGACAGGGGGCTACGAGCAGTACTTC; cdr3_aa: CASSWGTGGYEQYF
cdr3_length: 14; d_call: .; v_call: TRBV7-2; j_call: TRBJ2-3; clone_size: .; cdr3_nt: TGTGCCAGCAGCTTAGTGCAGGGTGCAGATACGCAGTATTTT; cdr3_aa: CASSLVQGADTQYF
cdr3_length: 16; d_call: TRBD1; v_call: TRBV28; j_call: TRBJ1-4; clone_size: .; cdr3_nt: TGTGCCAGCAGTGCTCCGGGACAGGGACTTAATGAAAAACTGTTTTTT; cdr3_aa: CASSAPGQGLNEKLFF